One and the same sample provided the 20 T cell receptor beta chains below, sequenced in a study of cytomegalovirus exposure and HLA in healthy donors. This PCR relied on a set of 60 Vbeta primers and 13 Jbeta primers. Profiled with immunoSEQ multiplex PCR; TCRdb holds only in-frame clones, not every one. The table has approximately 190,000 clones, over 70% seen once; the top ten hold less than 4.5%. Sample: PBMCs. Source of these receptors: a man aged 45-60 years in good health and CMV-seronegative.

The DNA for the CDR3 is TGTGCCAGCAGTTCCACGACCGGGGGTAAGGGTGAGCAGTTCTTC. Its protein product is CASSSTTGGKGEQFF. V usage is TRBV11-2 and J usage is TRBJ2-1; D may be TRBD2 (6 bases). Trimming stripped 6 bases from V and 9 bases from J, with 21 bases between. The V gene's germline CDR1 is SGHAT and CDR2 FQNNGV. This CDR3 spans 15 amino acids.

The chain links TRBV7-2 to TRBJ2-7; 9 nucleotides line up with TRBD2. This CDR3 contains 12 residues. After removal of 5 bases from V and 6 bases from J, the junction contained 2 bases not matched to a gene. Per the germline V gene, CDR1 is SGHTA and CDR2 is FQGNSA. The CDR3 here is CASSPRGGEQYF. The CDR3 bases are TGTGCCAGCAGCCCGCGGGGGGGCGAGCAGTACTTC. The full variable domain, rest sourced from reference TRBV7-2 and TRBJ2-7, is GAGVSQSPSNKVTEKGKDVELRCDPISGHTALYWYRQSLGQGLEFLIYFQGNSAPDKSGLPSDRFSAERTGGSVSTLTIQRTQQEDSAVYLCASSPRGGEQYFGPGTRLTVT.

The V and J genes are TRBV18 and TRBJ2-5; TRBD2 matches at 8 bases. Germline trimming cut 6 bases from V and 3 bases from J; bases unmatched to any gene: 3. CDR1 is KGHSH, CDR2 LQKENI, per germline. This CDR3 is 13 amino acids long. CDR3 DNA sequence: TGTGCCAGCTCTCTTAGCGGGAAAGAGACCCAGTACTTC. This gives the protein CASSLSGKETQYF.

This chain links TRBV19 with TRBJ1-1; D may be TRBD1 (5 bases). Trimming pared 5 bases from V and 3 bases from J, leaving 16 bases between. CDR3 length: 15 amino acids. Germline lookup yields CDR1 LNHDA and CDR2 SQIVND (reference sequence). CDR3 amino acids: CASSRRGFPDTEAFF. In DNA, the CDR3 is TGTGCCAGTAGTCGTAGGGGTTTTCCGGACACTGAAGCTTTCTTT.

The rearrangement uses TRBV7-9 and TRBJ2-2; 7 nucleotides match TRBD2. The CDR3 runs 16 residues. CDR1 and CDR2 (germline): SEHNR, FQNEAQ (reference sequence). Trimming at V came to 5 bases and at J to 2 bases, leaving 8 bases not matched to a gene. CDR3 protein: CASSPPGLINTGELFF. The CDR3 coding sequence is TGTGCCAGCAGCCCACCGGGACTAATTAACACCGGGGAGCTGTTTTTT.

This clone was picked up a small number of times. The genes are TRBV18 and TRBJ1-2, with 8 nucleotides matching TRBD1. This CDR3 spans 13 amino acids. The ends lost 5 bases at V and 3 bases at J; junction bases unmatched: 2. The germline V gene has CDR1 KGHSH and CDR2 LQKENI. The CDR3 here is CASSGQGDYGYTF. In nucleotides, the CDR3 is TGTGCCAGCTCAGGACAGGGCGACTATGGCTACACCTTC.

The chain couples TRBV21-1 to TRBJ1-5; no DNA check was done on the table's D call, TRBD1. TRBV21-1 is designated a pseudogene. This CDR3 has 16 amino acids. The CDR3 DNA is TGTGCCAGCAGCATAGAGACAGGGGAGGCCAATCAGCCCCAGCATTTT. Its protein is CASSIETGEANQPQHF.

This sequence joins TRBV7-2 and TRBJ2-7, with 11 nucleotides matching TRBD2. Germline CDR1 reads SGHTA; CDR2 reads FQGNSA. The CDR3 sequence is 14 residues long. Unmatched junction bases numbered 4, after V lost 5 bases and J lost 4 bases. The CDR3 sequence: CASSITSGGYEQYF. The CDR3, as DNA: TGTGCCAGCAGCATTACTAGCGGGGGTTACGAGCAGTACTTC.

CDR3 loop: CASSSFYNEQFF. CDR3 nucleotide sequence: TGTGCCAGCAGCTCGTTCTACAATGAGCAGTTCTTC. This rearrangement joins TRBV5-6 to TRBJ2-1, with D hard to call. Per the germline V gene, CDR1 is SGHDT and CDR2 is YYEEEE. Trimming pared 3 bases from V and 3 bases from J, leaving 4 bases between. The CDR3 runs to 12 residues.

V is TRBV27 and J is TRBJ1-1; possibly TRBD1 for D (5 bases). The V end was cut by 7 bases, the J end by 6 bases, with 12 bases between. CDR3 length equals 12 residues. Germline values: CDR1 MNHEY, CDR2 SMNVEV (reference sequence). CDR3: CASKGPEAEAFF. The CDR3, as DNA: TGTGCCAGCAAGGGGCCTGAGGCTGAAGCTTTCTTT.

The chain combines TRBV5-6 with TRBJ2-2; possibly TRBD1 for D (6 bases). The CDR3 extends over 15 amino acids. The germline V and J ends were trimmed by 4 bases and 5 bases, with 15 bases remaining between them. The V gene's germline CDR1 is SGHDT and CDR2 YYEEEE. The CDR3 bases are TGTGCCAGCAGCATTGAACAGGGATGGACCGGGGAGCTGTTTTTT. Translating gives CASSIEQGWTGELFF. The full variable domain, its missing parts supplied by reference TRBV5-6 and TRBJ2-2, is DAGVTQSPTHLIKTRGQQVTLRCSPKSGHDTVSWYQQALGQGPQFIFQYYEEEERQRGNFPDRFSGHQFPNYSSELNVNALLLGDSALYLCASSIEQGWTGELFFGEGSRLTVL.

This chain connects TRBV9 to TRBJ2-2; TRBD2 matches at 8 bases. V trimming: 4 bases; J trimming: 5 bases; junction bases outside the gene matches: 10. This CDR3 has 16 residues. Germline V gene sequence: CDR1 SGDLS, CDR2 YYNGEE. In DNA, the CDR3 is TGTGCCAGCAGCATGACTTTGGCGGGGGGAACCGGGGAGCTGTTTTTT. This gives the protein CASSMTLAGGTGELFF.

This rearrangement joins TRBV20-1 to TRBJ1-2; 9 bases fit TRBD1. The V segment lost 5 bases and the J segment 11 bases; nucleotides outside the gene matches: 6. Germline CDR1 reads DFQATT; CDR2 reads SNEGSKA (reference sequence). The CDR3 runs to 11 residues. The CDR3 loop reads CSAGTGKGYTF. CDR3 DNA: TGCAGTGCTGGGACAGGGAAGGGGTACACCTTC.

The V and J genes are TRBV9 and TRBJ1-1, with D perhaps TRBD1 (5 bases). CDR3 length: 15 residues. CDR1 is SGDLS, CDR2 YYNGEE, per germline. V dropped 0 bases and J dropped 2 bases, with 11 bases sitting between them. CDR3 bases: TGTGCCAGCAGCGTAGAGGTGGGGCGAAACACTGAAGCTTTCTTT. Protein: CASSVEVGRNTEAFF.

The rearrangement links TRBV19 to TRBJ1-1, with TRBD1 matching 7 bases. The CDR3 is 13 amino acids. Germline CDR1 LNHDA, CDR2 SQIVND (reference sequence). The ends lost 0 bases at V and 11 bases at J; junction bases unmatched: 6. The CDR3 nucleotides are TGTGCCAGTAGTATAGACCTGACAGGGTGGGCTTTCTTT. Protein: CASSIDLTGWAFF.

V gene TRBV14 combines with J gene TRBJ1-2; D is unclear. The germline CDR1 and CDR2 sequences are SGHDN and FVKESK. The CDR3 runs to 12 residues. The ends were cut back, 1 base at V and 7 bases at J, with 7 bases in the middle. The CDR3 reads CASSQAGSGYTF. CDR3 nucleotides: TGTGCCAGCAGCCAAGCAGGTAGTGGCTACACCTTC. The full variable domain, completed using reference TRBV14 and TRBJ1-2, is EAGVTQFPSHSVIEKGQTVTLRCDPISGHDNLYWYRRVMGKEIKFLLHFVKESKQDESGMPNNRFLAERTGGTYSTLKVQPAELEDSGVYFCASSQAGSGYTFGSGTRLTVV.

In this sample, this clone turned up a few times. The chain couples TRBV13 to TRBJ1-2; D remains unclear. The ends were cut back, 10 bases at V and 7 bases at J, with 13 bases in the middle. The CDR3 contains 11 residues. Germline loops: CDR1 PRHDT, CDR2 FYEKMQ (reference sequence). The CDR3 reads CATPGTGGYTF. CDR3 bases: TGTGCCACCCCGGGTACTGGTGGCTACACCTTC.

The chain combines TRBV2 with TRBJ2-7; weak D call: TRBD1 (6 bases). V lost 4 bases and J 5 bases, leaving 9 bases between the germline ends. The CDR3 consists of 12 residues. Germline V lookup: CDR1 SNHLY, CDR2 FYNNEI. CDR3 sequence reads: CASSAGVDEQYF. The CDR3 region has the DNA TGTGCCAGCAGTGCAGGGGTCGACGAGCAGTACTTC.

The CDR3 coding sequence is TGTGCCAGCAGCCAGGGTGCCGGGGAGCTGTTTTTT. This encodes CASSQGAGELFF. The rearrangement joins TRBV6-1 to TRBJ2-2, with a possible D match to TRBD1 (5 bases). The V gene lost 6 bases and the J gene lost 6 bases, with 8 bases spanning the gap. The CDR3 covers 12 residues. Germline lookup yields CDR1 MNHNS and CDR2 SASEGT.

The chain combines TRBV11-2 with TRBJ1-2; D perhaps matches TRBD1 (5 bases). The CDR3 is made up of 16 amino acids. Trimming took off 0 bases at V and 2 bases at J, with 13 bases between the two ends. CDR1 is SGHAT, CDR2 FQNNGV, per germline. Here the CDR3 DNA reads TGTGCCAGCAGCTTAGATGGTAGGGGCCCGAACTATGGCTACACCTTC. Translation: CASSLDGRGPNYGYTF.